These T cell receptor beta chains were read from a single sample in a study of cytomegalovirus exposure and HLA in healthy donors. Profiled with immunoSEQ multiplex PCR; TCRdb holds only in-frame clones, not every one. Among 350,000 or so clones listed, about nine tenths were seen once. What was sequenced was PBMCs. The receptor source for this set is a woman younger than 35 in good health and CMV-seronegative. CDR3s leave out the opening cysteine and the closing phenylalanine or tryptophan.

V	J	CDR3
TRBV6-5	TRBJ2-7	ASSPGGRDHEQY
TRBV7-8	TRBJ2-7	ASSFQTREGPNEQY
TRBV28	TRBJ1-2	ASSPPSGHIYGYT
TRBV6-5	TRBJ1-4	ASSSRGGEKLF
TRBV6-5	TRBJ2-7	ASSYVAQGHNYEQY
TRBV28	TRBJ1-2	ASSPPGLYSNYGYT
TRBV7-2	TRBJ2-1	ASSNEGAYNEQF
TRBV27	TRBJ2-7	ASSRTASTYEQY
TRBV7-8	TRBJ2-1	ASSFPNPGLAGGSSYNEQF
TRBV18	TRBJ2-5	ASSPSLEETQY
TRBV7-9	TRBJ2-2	APTFPTSGRTNTGELF
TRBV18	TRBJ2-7	ASSPGPTYEQY
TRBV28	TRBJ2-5	ASSLKKGRGETQY
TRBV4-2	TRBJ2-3	ASSQDQGPTDTQY
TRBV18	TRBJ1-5	ASSPGQGGQPQH
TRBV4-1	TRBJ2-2	ASSQGTDLTGELF
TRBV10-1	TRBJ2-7	ASIAGRSYEQY
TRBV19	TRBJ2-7	ASSDRGQWEQY
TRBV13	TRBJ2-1	ASSLDGGTYNEQF
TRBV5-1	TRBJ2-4	ASTEQGGLAKNIQY
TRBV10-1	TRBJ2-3	ASSEFSGLAGGPCTDTQY
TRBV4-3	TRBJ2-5	ASSQTQGGETQY
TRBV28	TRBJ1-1	ASSLEQTNTEAF
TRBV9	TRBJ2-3	ASSVGGLAADTQY
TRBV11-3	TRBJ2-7	ASSHPTSGSSYEQY
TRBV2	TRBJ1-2	ASSVGQGPLQWGYT
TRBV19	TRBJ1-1	ASRWTGYSNTEAF
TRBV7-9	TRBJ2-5	ASSIQAGVQETQY
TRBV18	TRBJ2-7	ASSPPRDRGRYEQY
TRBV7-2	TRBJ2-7	ASRVAGTGMTEQY
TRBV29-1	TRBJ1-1	SVGQLNTEAF
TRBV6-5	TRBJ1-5	ASRSGGHQPQH
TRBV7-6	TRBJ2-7	ASSLGGGGYEQY
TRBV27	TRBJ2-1	ASSPGTVYNEQF
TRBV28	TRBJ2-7	ASSPVGLARY
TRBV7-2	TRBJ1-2	ASSPDRVKGYT
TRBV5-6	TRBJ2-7	ASHRRARINEQY